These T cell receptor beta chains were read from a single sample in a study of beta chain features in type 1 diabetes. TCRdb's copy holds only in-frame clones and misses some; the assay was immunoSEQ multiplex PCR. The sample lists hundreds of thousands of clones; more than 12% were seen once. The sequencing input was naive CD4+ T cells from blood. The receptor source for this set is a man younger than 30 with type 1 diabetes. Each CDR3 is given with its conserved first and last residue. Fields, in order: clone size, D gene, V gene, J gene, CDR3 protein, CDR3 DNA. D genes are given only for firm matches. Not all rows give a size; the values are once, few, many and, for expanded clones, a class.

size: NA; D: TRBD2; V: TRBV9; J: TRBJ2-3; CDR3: CASSVAGGGSTDTQYF; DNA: TGTGCCAGCAGCGTAGCTGGGGGGGGGAGCACAGATACGCAGTATTTT
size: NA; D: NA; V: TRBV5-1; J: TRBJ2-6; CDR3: CASSLGEAGANVLTF; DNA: TGCGCCAGCAGCCTAGGGGAAGCTGGGGCCAACGTCCTGACTTTC
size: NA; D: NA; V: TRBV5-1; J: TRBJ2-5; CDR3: CASSLVWGKGETQYF; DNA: TGCGCCAGCAGCTTGGTCTGGGGCAAAGGGGAGACCCAGTACTTC
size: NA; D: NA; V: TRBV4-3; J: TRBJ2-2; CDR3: CASSSVAVPDTGELFF; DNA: TGCGCCAGCAGCTCGGTGGCAGTGCCGGACACCGGGGAGCTGTTTTTT
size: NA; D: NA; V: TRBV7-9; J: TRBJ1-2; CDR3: CASRATGIYGYTF; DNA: TGTGCCAGCAGAGCCACGGGGATCTATGGCTACACCTTC
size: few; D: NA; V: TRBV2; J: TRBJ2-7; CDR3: CASSEEAPEIGQYF; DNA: TGTGCCAGCAGTGAAGAGGCTCCAGAAATAGGGCAGTACTTC
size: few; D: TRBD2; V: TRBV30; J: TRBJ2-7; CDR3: CAWSVLAVSAPGDF; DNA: TGTGCCTGGAGTGTACTAGCGGTCTCCGCCCCTGGGGACTTC
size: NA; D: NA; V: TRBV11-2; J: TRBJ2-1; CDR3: CASSWGAMVGNEQFF; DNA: TGTGCCAGCAGTTGGGGAGCCATGGTGGGGAATGAGCAGTTCTTC
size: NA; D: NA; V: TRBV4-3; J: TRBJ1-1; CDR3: CASSQERGTGNTEAFF; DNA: TGCGCCAGCAGCCAAGAACGTGGAACGGGGAACACTGAAGCTTTCTTT
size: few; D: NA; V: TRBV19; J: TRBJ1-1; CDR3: CASKPGPANTEAFF; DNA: TGTGCCAGTAAACCCGGGCCCGCTAACACTGAAGCTTTCTTT
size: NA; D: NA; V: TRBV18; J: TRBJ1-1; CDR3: CASSPDPGNTEAFF; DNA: TGTGCCAGCTCACCCGATCCGGGGAACACTGAAGCTTTCTTT
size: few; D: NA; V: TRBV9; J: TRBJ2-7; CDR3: CASSVSESYEQYF; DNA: TGTGCCAGCAGCGTATCTGAATCCTACGAGCAGTACTTC
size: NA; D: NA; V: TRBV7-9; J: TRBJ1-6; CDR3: CASSLARTNSPLHF; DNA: TGTGCCAGCAGCTTAGCGAGGACAAATTCACCCCTCCACTTT
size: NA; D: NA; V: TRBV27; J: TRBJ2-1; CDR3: CASSLLRVVGGEQFF; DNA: TGTGCCAGCAGTTTATTGAGGGTGGTTGGGGGTGAGCAGTTCTTC
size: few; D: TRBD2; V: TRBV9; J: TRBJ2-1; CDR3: CASSDGTKGYNEQFF; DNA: TGTGCCAGCAGCGACGGGACTAAGGGATACAATGAGCAGTTCTTC
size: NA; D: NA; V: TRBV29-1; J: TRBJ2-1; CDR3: CSVTRTVNEQFF; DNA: TGCAGCGTCACGAGGACAGTGAATGAGCAGTTCTTC
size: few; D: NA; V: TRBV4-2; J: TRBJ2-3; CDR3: CASSAPQGDTQYF; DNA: TGTGCCAGCAGCGCCCCTCAGGGAGATACGCAGTATTTT
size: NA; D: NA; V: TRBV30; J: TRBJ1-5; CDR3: CAWSGEINQPQHF; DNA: TGTGCCTGGAGTGGGGAGATCAATCAGCCCCAGCATTTT
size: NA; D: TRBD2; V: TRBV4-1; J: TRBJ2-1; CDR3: CASSQEVTSGSYNEQFF; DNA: TGCGCCAGCAGCCAAGAGGTAACTAGCGGATCCTACAATGAGCAGTTCTTC
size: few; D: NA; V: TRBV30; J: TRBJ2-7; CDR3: CAWSVPHRSYEQYF; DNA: TGTGCCTGGAGTGTACCCCACCGGTCCTACGAGCAGTACTTC
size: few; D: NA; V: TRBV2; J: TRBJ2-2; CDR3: CASNLQGSDTGELFF; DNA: TGTGCCAGCAACTTACAGGGTTCGGACACCGGGGAGCTGTTTTTT
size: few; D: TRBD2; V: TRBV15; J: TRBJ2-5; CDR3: CATSSRGVSTQYF; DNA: TGTGCCACCAGCAGTCGGGGGGTTTCGACCCAGTACTTC
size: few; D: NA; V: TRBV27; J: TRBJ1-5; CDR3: CASSLRDPRNQPQHF; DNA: TGTGCCAGCAGTTTAAGGGACCCGCGCAATCAGCCCCAGCATTTT
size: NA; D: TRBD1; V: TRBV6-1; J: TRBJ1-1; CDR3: CASSLTGGTEAFF; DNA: TGTGCCAGCAGTTTAACAGGGGGCACTGAAGCTTTCTTT
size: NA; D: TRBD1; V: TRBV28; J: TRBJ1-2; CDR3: CASSFPTGGRGYTF; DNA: TGTGCCAGCAGTTTCCCGACAGGGGGCCGTGGCTACACCTTC
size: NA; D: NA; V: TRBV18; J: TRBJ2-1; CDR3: CASSPRGMNEQFF; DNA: TGTGCCAGCTCACCACGAGGGATGAATGAGCAGTTCTTC
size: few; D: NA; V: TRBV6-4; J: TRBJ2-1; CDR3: CASSEMGAFYNEQFF; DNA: TGTGCCAGCAGTGAAATGGGGGCTTTCTACAATGAGCAGTTCTTC
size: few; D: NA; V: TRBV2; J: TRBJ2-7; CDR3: CASARLGDEQYF; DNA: TGTGCCAGCGCCAGGCTAGGGGACGAGCAGTACTTC
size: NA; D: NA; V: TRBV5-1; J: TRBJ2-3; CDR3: CANLQDTQYF; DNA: TGCGCCAACCTGCAAGATACGCAGTATTTT
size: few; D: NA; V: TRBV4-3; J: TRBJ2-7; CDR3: CASSQEAGAVRYEQYF; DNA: TGCGCCAGCAGCCAAGAGGCGGGGGCCGTTCGGTACGAGCAGTACTTC
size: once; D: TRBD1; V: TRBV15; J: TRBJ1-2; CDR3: CATSRRQGNYGYTF; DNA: TGTGCCACCAGCAGGCGACAGGGGAACTATGGCTACACCTTC
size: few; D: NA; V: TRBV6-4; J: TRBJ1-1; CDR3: CASSAIRRQNTEAFF; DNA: TGTGCCAGCAGTGCTATTAGGAGACAGAACACTGAAGCTTTCTTT
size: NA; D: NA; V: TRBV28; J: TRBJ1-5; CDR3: CASSPRGGGWPNQPQHF; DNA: TGTGCCAGCAGTCCCCGAGGGGGAGGTTGGCCCAATCAGCCCCAGCATTTT
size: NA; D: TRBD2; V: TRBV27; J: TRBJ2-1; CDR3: CATLTSGGANEQFF; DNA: TGTGCCACCCTAACTAGCGGGGGGGCTAATGAGCAGTTCTTC
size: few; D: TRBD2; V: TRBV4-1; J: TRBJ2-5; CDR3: CASSQGGAGETQYF; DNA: TGCGCCAGCAGCCAGGGAGGGGCTGGGGAGACCCAGTACTTC
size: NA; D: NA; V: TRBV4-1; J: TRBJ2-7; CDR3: CASSQAEGDSSYEQYF; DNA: TGCGCCAGCAGCCAAGCTGAGGGGGATAGCTCCTACGAGCAGTACTTC
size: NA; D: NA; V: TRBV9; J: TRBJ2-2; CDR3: CASSAVDSTGELFF; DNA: TGTGCCAGCAGCGCGGTCGACAGCACCGGGGAGCTGTTTTTT
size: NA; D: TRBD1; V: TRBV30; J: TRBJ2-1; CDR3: CAWSVGTVPWGEQFF; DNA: TGTGCCTGGAGTGTGGGGACAGTACCCTGGGGTGAGCAGTTCTTC
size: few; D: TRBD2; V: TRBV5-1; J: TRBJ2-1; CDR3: CASSLSAGVFNEQFF; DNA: TGCGCCAGCAGTCTCTCAGCGGGGGTATTTAATGAGCAGTTCTTC
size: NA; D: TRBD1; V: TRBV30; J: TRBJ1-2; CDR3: CASHRGNYGYTF; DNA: TGTGCCAGTCACAGGGGAAACTATGGCTACACCTTC